What follows are 30 T cell receptor beta chains derived from one specimen sequenced in a study of cytomegalovirus exposure and HLA in healthy donors. The primer mix had 60 Vbeta and 13 Jbeta primers. Here immunoSEQ multiplex PCR was the method, and the copy in TCRdb shows in-frame clones only, minus some. The sample includes around 230,000 clones, 85% of them seen just once. The sample was PBMCs. These receptors all stem from a girl aged 2-10 years in good health and CMV-seronegative.

This clone was picked up a small number of times. V is TRBV27 and J is TRBJ2-6; 7 nucleotides agree with TRBD1. The CDR3 spans 21 residues. V shed 5 bases, J shed 0 bases, and the junction held 19 bases outside the gene matches. The germline gives CDR1 MNHEY, CDR2 SMNVEV (reference sequence). CDR3 DNA sequence: TGTGCCAGCAGTCCGCGACGTCCGGACAGGCCTTTAGTCTCTGGGGCCAACGTCCTGACTTTC. Its protein product is CASSPRRPDRPLVSGANVLTF.

The rearrangement links TRBV25-1 to TRBJ2-1; the D gene is possibly TRBD1 (6 bases). Germline loops: CDR1 MGHDK, CDR2 SYGVNS. CDR3 size: 15 residues. V was cut by 2 bases and J by 9 bases, with 17 bases left in between. The CDR3 spells CASSEMKGLGAEQFF. As DNA, the CDR3 is TGTGCCAGCAGTGAAATGAAAGGGCTGGGGGCTGAGCAGTTCTTC.

This chain connects TRBV9 to TRBJ2-5; TRBD2 is a possible D gene (5 bases). The end of the DNA is better explained by TRBJ2-7, so the J call may be wrong. The CDR3 extends over 15 amino acids. Germline values: CDR1 SGDLS, CDR2 YYNGEE. The CDR3 reads CASSVGIGDSYEQYF. Here the CDR3 DNA reads TGTGCCAGCAGCGTAGGGATCGGGGATTCCTACGAGCAGTACTTC.

CDR3 in DNA: TGTGCCAGCAGCCAACCCCTACTAGCGGGATACAATGAGCAGTTCTTC. Translated, it gives CASSQPLLAGYNEQFF. The gene calls are TRBV4-2 and TRBJ2-1, with 10 bases aligning to TRBD2. Unmatched junction bases numbered 5, after V lost 2 bases and J lost 4 bases. The CDR3 contains 16 residues. In germline, CDR1 is LGHNA, CDR2 YNFKEQ.

The chain couples TRBV7-8 to TRBJ1-6; D call uncertain. CDR1 and CDR2 from the germline V gene are SGHVS and FQNEAQ. CDR3 length: 12 residues. V lost 3 bases to trimming and J lost 5 bases, with 2 bases between them. The CDR3: CASSFNNSPLHF. CDR3 DNA sequence: TGTGCCAGCAGCTTCAATAATTCACCCCTCCACTTT.

The chain uses TRBV2 and TRBJ2-3; TRBD2 aligns across 9 bases. V lost 6 bases to trimming and J lost 3 bases; unmatched junction nucleotides: 10. CDR3 length equals 16 residues. Looked up from germline, CDR1 is SNHLY and CDR2 is FYNNEI. CDR3 sequence: CASSPRAGGYTDTQYF. The CDR3 DNA reads as TGTGCCAGCAGCCCCAGGGCGGGGGGGTATACAGATACGCAGTATTTT.

V is TRBV7-9 and J is TRBJ1-2, with TRBD1 matching 11 bases. This CDR3 is built from 16 residues. Trimming took 3 bases from V and 4 from J; bases not matched to a gene: 7. Germline CDR1 is SEHNR and CDR2 is FQNEAQ (reference sequence). In DNA, the CDR3 is TGTGCCAGCAGCTTGACTCCGGGACAGGGGGTCTATGGCTACACCTTC. Amino acids: CASSLTPGQGVYGYTF.

The gene calls are TRBV2 and TRBJ2-4; 11 nucleotides align to TRBD2. Germline CDR1 and CDR2: SNHLY and FYNNEI. The CDR3 consists of 20 residues. The V gene end was trimmed by 3 bases and the J gene end by 0 bases; junction bases not matched to a gene: 13. The CDR3, as DNA: TGTGCCAGCAGTGAGGCTAGCGGGGGGCAATGGACCCTAGCCAAAAACATTCAGTACTTC. This translates into CASSEASGGQWTLAKNIQYF.

The chain joins TRBV15 to TRBJ2-7; TRBD1 agrees at 7 bases. Germline loops: CDR1 LNHNV, CDR2 YYDKDF (reference sequence). Trimming took 5 bases from V and 6 from J; bases not matched to a gene: 10. This CDR3 is 14 amino acids long. CDR3 loop: CATSPRTGVGEQYF. For the CDR3, the DNA is TGTGCCACCAGCCCCAGGACAGGTGTGGGCGAGCAGTACTTC. Full variable domain (remainder filled in from reference TRBV15 and TRBJ2-7): DAMVIQNPRYQVTQFGKPVTLSCSQTLNHNVMYWYQQKSSQAPKLLFHYYDKDFNNEADTPDNFQSRRPNTSFCFLDIRSPGLGDTAMYLCATSPRTGVGEQYFGPGTRLTVT.

V is TRBV6-5 and J is TRBJ1-2; a weak D match, TRBD1 (5 bases). Germline V gene lookup returns CDR1 MNHEY and CDR2 SVGAGI. The germline V and J ends were trimmed by 0 bases and 3 bases, with 11 bases remaining between them. The CDR3 has 15 amino acids. CDR3 residues: CASSYSKAGYYGYTF. CDR3 nucleotides: TGTGCCAGCAGTTACTCGAAAGCAGGGTACTATGGCTACACCTTC.

J is TRBJ2-7 and V is TRBV4-1; D is perhaps TRBD2 (6 bases). This CDR3 spans 14 amino acids. The V and J ends lost 0 bases and 1 base respectively, with 7 bases between them. Germline CDR1 and CDR2: MGHRA and YSYEKL. CDR3 residues: CASSQDGGSYEQYF. The CDR3, as DNA: TGCGCCAGCAGCCAAGATGGAGGGTCCTACGAGCAGTACTTC.

The chain is built from TRBV30 and TRBJ1-2; weak D call: TRBD1 (5 bases). The length of the CDR3 is 16 residues. Germline assignment: CDR1 GTSNPN and CDR2 SVGIG (reference sequence). Trimming took off 4 bases at V and 4 bases at J, with 22 bases between the two ends. The CDR3 reads CAWNVGEGSWGYGYTF. CDR3 bases: TGTGCCTGGAATGTGGGGGAGGGTTCGTGGGGCTATGGCTACACCTTC.

The V call is TRBV18, the J call TRBJ2-7, with D possibly being TRBD1 (6 bases). V lost 4 bases to trimming and J lost 3 bases, with 7 bases between them. The CDR3 sequence is 12 residues long. Germline assignment: CDR1 KGHSH and CDR2 LQKENI. CDR3 residues: CASSQDSYEQYF. DNA of the CDR3: TGTGCCAGCTCACAGGACAGCTACGAGCAGTACTTC.

This sequence joins TRBV20-1 and TRBJ1-1, with a weak D call TRBD1 (6 bases). The V and J ends lost 8 bases and 4 bases respectively, with 11 bases between them. The germline gives CDR1 DFQATT, CDR2 SNEGSKA (reference sequence). This CDR3 is 11 amino acids long. CDR3 DNA sequence: TGCAGTTCATCACAGGGCACTGAAGCTTTCTTT. Translating gives CSSSQGTEAFF.

V is TRBV2 and J is TRBJ2-3; 7 bases map to TRBD1. The germline V gene has CDR1 SNHLY and CDR2 FYNNEI. After removal of 4 bases from V and 4 bases from J, the junction contained 14 bases not matched to a gene. The CDR3 is made up of 17 amino acids. CDR3 loop: CASSVDRTGKVADTQYF. DNA of the CDR3: TGTGCCAGCAGTGTGGACCGGACAGGAAAGGTAGCAGATACGCAGTATTTT.

The chain couples TRBV19 to TRBJ1-5; a possible D gene is TRBD1 (6 bases). V shed 5 bases and J shed 6 bases, with 8 bases lying between them. Germline-derived CDR1 and CDR2 are LNHDA and SQIVND (reference sequence). This CDR3 is built from 12 residues. The CDR3 spells CASSPRGQPQHF. For the CDR3, the DNA is TGTGCCAGTAGTCCCAGGGGTCAGCCCCAGCATTTT.

This sequence joins TRBV4-1 and TRBJ2-7; 9 bases line up with TRBD1. The CDR3 covers 13 residues. The germline CDR1 and CDR2 sequences are MGHRA and YSYEKL. The ends lost 4 bases at V and 5 bases at J; junction bases unmatched: 3. The CDR3 nucleotides read TGCGCCAGCAGCCGGGACAGGGAGGACGAGCAGTACTTC. Its translation: CASSRDREDEQYF.

The rearrangement links TRBV11-2 to TRBJ2-3, with TRBD2 as a possible D gene (5 bases). Between the trimmed V and J ends, which lost 3 bases and 2 bases, there was a span of 12 bases. This CDR3 spans 15 amino acids. CDR1 is SGHAT, CDR2 FQNNGV, per germline. The CDR3 sequence is CASSFRGSTTDTQYF. The CDR3 DNA is TGTGCCAGCAGCTTTAGAGGGAGCACCACAGATACGCAGTATTTT.

The chain couples TRBV9 to TRBJ2-5, with 11 positions matching TRBD1. Trimming cost V 3 bases and J 4 bases; bases outside gene matches: 11. The CDR3 runs to 17 residues. From germline, CDR1 is SGDLS and CDR2 YYNGEE. For the CDR3, the DNA is TGTGCCAGCAGCGAGCTAGGTCGGACAGGGGGCTTAGAGACCCAGTACTTC. It encodes CASSELGRTGGLETQYF.

The chain employs TRBV11-2 and TRBJ2-7, with 8 bases fitting TRBD2. V was clipped by 0 bases and J by 1 base; unmatched bases: 5. The CDR3 consists of 16 residues. Germline V lookup: CDR1 SGHAT, CDR2 FQNNGV. CDR3 region: CASSLEGLAGSYEQYF. The CDR3 region has the DNA TGTGCCAGCAGCTTAGAGGGCCTAGCGGGTTCCTACGAGCAGTACTTC. The whole variable domain, filled in from reference TRBV11-2 and TRBJ2-7, reads EAGVAQSPRYKIIEKRQSVAFWCNPISGHATLYWYQQILGQGPKLLIQFQNNGVVDDSQLPKDRFSAERLKGVDSTLKIQPAKLEDSAVYLCASSLEGLAGSYEQYFGPGTRLTVT.

This chain joins TRBV5-4 and TRBJ1-2, with D tentatively TRBD1 (5 bases). The CDR3 extends over 14 amino acids. V lost 3 bases, J lost 4 bases, and 13 bases lay in between. Germline V gene lookup returns CDR1 SGHNT and CDR2 YYREEE (reference sequence). CDR3 region: CASSSGGESYGYTF. The CDR3 DNA is TGTGCCAGCAGCTCCGGAGGGGAGAGCTATGGCTACACCTTC. The variable domain in full, completed from reference TRBV5-4 and TRBJ1-2, reads ETGVTQSPTHLIKTRGQQVTLRCSSQSGHNTVSWYQQALGQGPQFIFQYYREEENGRGNFPPRFSGLQFPNYSSELNVNALELDDSALYLCASSSGGESYGYTFGSGTRLTVV.

The J gene is TRBJ2-1, the V gene TRBV10-1, with 8 positions matching TRBD2. Germline assignment: CDR1 WNHNN and CDR2 SYGVQD (reference sequence). Trimming at V came to 0 bases and at J to 8 bases, leaving 6 bases not matched to a gene. The CDR3 extends over 15 amino acids. The CDR3 protein is CASSESVGRAYEQFF. In nucleotides, the CDR3 is TGCGCCAGCAGTGAGTCGGTCGGGAGGGCTTATGAGCAGTTCTTC.

This chain uses TRBV6-6 with TRBJ2-1, with 11 bases aligning to TRBD2. The germline V gene encodes CDR1 MNHNY and CDR2 SVGAGI (reference sequence). The ends lost 5 bases at V and 13 bases at J; junction bases unmatched: 13. The CDR3 is 15 amino acids. The CDR3, as DNA: TGTGCCAGCAGTGAGGCCGGGACTAGCGGTATCATACAGTTCTTC. Translated, it gives CASSEAGTSGIIQFF.

This rearrangement joins TRBV11-3 to TRBJ2-3, with TRBD1 matching over 8 bases. From germline, CDR1 is SGHNT and CDR2 YENEEA. Trimming took 6 bases from V and 5 from J; bases not matched to a gene: 7. This CDR3 contains 14 residues. In DNA form, the CDR3 reads TGTGCCAGCAGTCTGGGCAGGGGGCAAGATACGCAGTATTTT. It specifies CASSLGRGQDTQYF.

The genes are TRBV30 and TRBJ2-7; D gene uncertain. V was cut by 4 bases and J by 2 bases, with 15 bases left in between. Germline CDR1 and CDR2: GTSNPN and SVGIG (reference sequence). The CDR3 is 14 residues long. CDR3 DNA: TGTGCCTGGACCCGCGGCGGATCCACCTACGAGCAGTACTTC. It codes for CAWTRGGSTYEQYF.

The chain carries TRBV28 and TRBJ2-7; TRBD2 is a possible D gene (6 bases). V lost 7 bases and J lost 5, with 21 bases in between. This CDR3 region has 15 residues. The germline V gene encodes CDR1 MDHEN and CDR2 SYDVKM. The CDR3, as DNA: TGTGCCAGCACCTGGGGGGACCTAAGTGGAAACGAGCAGTACTTC. Its protein product is CASTWGDLSGNEQYF.

V and J are TRBV7-6 and TRBJ1-6; possible D gene TRBD1, 6 bases. The V gene lost 4 bases and the J gene lost 6 bases, with 10 bases spanning the gap. CDR1 and CDR2 from the germline V gene are SGHVS and FNYEAQ. The CDR3 is 14 residues long. The CDR3 coding sequence is TGTGCCAGCAGCTCGGGACAACCTAATTCACCCCTCCACTTT. This codes for CASSSGQPNSPLHF. Full variable domain (missing parts from reference TRBV7-6 and TRBJ1-6): GAGVSQSPRYKVTKRGQDVALRCDPISGHVSLYWYRQALGQGPEFLTYFNYEAQQDKSGLPNDRFSAERPEGSISTLTIQRTEQRDSAMYRCASSSGQPNSPLHFGNGTRLTVT.

This rearrangement joins TRBV5-4 to TRBJ2-5; D possibly corresponds to TRBD2 (5 bases). Germline CDR1 is SGHNT and CDR2 is YYREEE (reference sequence). CDR3 length: 13 residues. V was clipped by 0 bases and J by 5 bases, with 8 bases between them. The CDR3 nucleotides read TGTGCCAGCAGCTTGGCGGGGTCCGAGACCCAGTACTTC. Translation gives CASSLAGSETQYF.

V and J are TRBV25-1 and TRBJ2-4, with unresolved D. Between the trimmed V and J ends, which lost 1 base and 6 bases, there was a span of 7 bases. The CDR3 has 13 amino acids. Germline CDR1 MGHDK, CDR2 SYGVNS. The CDR3 reads CASSEWSGNIQYF. The CDR3 bases are TGTGCCAGCAGTGAATGGAGTGGAAACATTCAGTACTTC.

This rearrangement joins TRBV6-5 to TRBJ1-2; 8 nucleotides align to TRBD1. V lost 5 bases and J lost 3; bases outside the gene matches: 5. Germline lookup yields CDR1 MNHEY and CDR2 SVGAGI. The CDR3 extends over 14 amino acids. DNA of the CDR3: TGTGCCAGCAGTCCGACAGGGGTTGACTATGGCTACACCTTC. It is translated as CASSPTGVDYGYTF.